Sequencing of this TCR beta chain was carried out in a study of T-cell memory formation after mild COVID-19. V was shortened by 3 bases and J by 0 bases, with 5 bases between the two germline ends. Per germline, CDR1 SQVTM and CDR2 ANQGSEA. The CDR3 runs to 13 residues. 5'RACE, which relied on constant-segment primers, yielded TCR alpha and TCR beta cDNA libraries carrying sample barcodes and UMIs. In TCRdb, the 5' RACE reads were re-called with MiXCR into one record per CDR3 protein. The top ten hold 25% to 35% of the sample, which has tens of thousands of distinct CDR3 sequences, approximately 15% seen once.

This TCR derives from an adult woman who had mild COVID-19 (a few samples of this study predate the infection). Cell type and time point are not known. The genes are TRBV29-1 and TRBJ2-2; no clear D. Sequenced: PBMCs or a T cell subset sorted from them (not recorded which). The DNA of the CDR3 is TGCAGCGTTGACGCTACGAACACCGGGGAGCTGTTTTTT. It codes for CSVDATNTGELFF.